These T cell receptor beta chains were read from a single sample in a study of cytotoxic CD8 clonotypes in ibrutinib-treated CLL. Using immunoSEQ multiplex PCR, the repertoire was profiled, and TCRdb retains in-frame clones only, with some absent. The data contain 300,000 to 350,000 clones, 80% of them singletons. The sequencing used PBMCs, collected before ibrutinib treatment. The receptors come from a human donor with chronic lymphocytic leukemia. Each CDR3 is given with its conserved first and last residue. D genes are given only for firm matches. A row's size may be missing; if present it is once, few, many or a size class.

TRBJ2-5,NA,TRBD2,TRBV7-9,CASSSGTTQETQYF,TGTGCCAGCAGCTCCGGGACTACCCAAGAGACCCAGTACTTC
TRBJ2-1,NA,TRBD2,TRBV5-1,CASTKSLAGAGYNEQFF,TGCGCCAGCACCAAATCACTAGCGGGAGCGGGGTACAATGAGCAGTTCTTC
TRBJ1-5,NA,NA,TRBV28,CASGGRQNNQPQHF,TGTGCCAGCGGGGGGAGACAGAACAATCAGCCCCAGCATTTT
TRBJ2-3,NA,NA,TRBV6-1,CASSSRDRTDTQYF,TGTGCCAGCAGTTCGCGGGACCGTACAGATACGCAGTATTTT
TRBJ2-7,NA,TRBD2,TRBV10-1,CASSESLAGGQYEQYF,TGCGCCAGCAGTGAGTCGCTCGCGGGAGGGCAATACGAGCAGTACTTC
TRBJ2-5,NA,NA,TRBV2,CASSGRGGLETQYF,TGTGCCAGCAGTGGCAGGGGCGGTTTGGAGACCCAGTACTTC
TRBJ1-4,NA,NA,TRBV28,CASSFSGWEKLFF,TGTGCCAGCAGTTTCTCAGGGTGGGAAAAACTGTTTTTT
TRBJ1-5,NA,NA,TRBV18,CASSPRSELGNQPQHF,TGTGCCAGCTCACCGAGATCGGAGTTAGGCAATCAGCCCCAGCATTTT
TRBJ1-2,NA,NA,TRBV6-1,CASRLRGGRYGYTF,TGTGCCAGCAGGCTCCGGGGGGGCCGGTATGGCTACACCTTC
TRBJ1-1,NA,NA,TRBV18,CASSPRIGVNTEAFF,TGTGCCAGCTCACCCCGAATTGGGGTGAACACTGAAGCTTTCTTT
TRBJ1-5,NA,TRBD1,TRBV2,CASSSLQGGNQPQHF,TGTGCCAGCAGCAGCCTACAGGGGGGCAATCAGCCCCAGCATTTT
TRBJ2-2,few,NA,TRBV19,CASSIGRALNTGELFF,TGTGCCAGTAGTATAGGGAGGGCTCTGAACACCGGGGAGCTGTTTTTT
TRBJ2-7,NA,NA,TRBV4-3,CASSQGRSWSYEQYF,TGCGCCAGCAGCCAAGGACGGTCCTGGAGCTACGAGCAGTACTTC
TRBJ2-7,NA,NA,TRBV5-4,CASSLDSHTYEQYF,TGTGCCAGCAGCTTAGACAGTCATACCTACGAGCAGTACTTC
TRBJ1-1,NA,NA,TRBV29-1,CSVGGQLNTEAFF,TGCAGCGTTGGAGGACAGCTTAACACTGAAGCTTTCTTT
TRBJ1-4,NA,NA,TRBV9,CASSVGVQDGEKLFF,TGTGCCAGCAGCGTAGGGGTACAGGACGGCGAAAAACTGTTTTTT
TRBJ2-3,NA,NA,TRBV12-5,CASGLSGPGDTQYF,TGTGCTAGTGGTTTGTCTGGACCCGGGGATACGCAGTATTTT
TRBJ1-2,NA,TRBD1,TRBV5-1,CASSPGQGIASNYGYTF,TGCGCCAGCAGCCCGGGACAGGGGATAGCTTCTAACTATGGCTACACCTTC
TRBJ2-5,NA,NA,TRBV15,CATSRPTVQETQYF,TGTGCCACCAGCAGACCTACAGTGCAAGAGACCCAGTACTTC
TRBJ2-1,NA,TRBD2,TRBV18,CASSLLIAGTYNEQFF,TGTGCCAGCTCACTTCTAATAGCGGGAACCTACAATGAGCAGTTCTTC
TRBJ1-1,once,NA,TRBV21-1,CARTKGTEAFF,TGTGCCAGAACAAAGGGCACTGAAGCTTTCTTT
TRBJ2-3,NA,NA,TRBV7-2,CASSLAASSTDTQYF,TGTGCCAGCAGCTTAGCTGCGTCCAGCACAGATACGCAGTATTTT
TRBJ2-3,NA,NA,TRBV5-6,CASSLIRVTDTQYF,TGTGCCAGCAGCTTGATCAGGGTGACAGATACGCAGTATTTT
TRBJ2-7,few,NA,TRBV7-7,CASSLGSDPSYEQYF,TGTGCCAGCAGCTTAGGCTCAGACCCTTCCTACGAGCAGTACTTC
TRBJ2-7,few,NA,TRBV5-1,CASSLAQGSYEQYF,TGCGCCAGCAGCTTGGCCCAGGGCTCCTACGAGCAGTACTTC
TRBJ2-4,NA,TRBD1,TRBV18,CASSPDVAGTGGNIQYF,TGTGCCAGCTCACCAGATGTCGCCGGGACAGGGGGGAACATTCAGTACTTC
TRBJ2-4,NA,NA,TRBV5-1,CASSPRGLAKNIQYF,TGCGCCAGCAGCCCACGAGGACTAGCCAAAAACATTCAGTACTTC
TRBJ1-3,NA,NA,TRBV25-1,CASSPPAGVTTIYF,TGTGCCAGCAGTCCCCCGGCGGGGGTGACGACCATATATTTT
TRBJ2-7,NA,TRBD2,TRBV27,CASSTGLAGYYEQYF,TGTGCCAGCAGTACCGGACTAGCGGGGTACTACGAGCAGTACTTC
TRBJ1-2,once,NA,TRBV4-2,CASSQVSLAGPKISNYGYTF,TGTGCCAGCAGCCAAGTTTCTCTGGCGGGACCGAAGATTTCTAACTATGGCTACACCTTC
TRBJ1-5,NA,NA,TRBV6-4,CASSRDTGNQPQHF,TGTGCCAGCAGCCGTGACACGGGCAATCAGCCCCAGCATTTT
TRBJ1-2,few,NA,TRBV27,CASSMGPFYGYTF,TGTGCCAGCAGCATGGGACCTTTCTATGGCTACACCTTC
TRBJ2-7,few,NA,TRBV18,CASSPGDGSYEQYF,TGTGCCAGCTCACCCGGGGACGGCTCCTACGAGCAGTACTTC
TRBJ1-4,NA,NA,TRBV16,CASSQTGRRNEKLFF,TGTGCCAGCAGCCAAACAGGGAGGAGGAATGAAAAACTGTTTTTT
TRBJ1-5,NA,NA,TRBV30,CAWSVEINQPQHF,TGTGCCTGGAGTGTAGAAATCAATCAGCCCCAGCATTTT
TRBJ2-7,NA,TRBD2,TRBV7-3,CASSLSAGGVSYEQYF,TGTGCCAGCAGCTTAAGCGCGGGAGGCGTGTCCTACGAGCAGTACTTC
TRBJ1-2,once,TRBD1,TRBV5-1,CASSLSGTGIYGYTF,TGCGCCAGCAGCTTGTCCGGGACAGGGATCTATGGCTACACCTTC
TRBJ2-3,NA,TRBD1,TRBV5-4,CASSSTTGDADTQYF,TGTGCCAGCAGCTCTACGACAGGGGATGCAGATACGCAGTATTTT
TRBJ2-2,NA,TRBD2,TRBV5-8,CASSNRGLEATGELFF,TGTGCCAGCAGCAACCGCGGACTAGAAGCAACCGGGGAGCTGTTTTTT
TRBJ2-7,NA,NA,TRBV5-4,CASSLTPGNEQYF,TGTGCCAGCAGCTTGACCCCAGGTAACGAGCAGTACTTC
TRBJ2-7,NA,NA,TRBV18,CASSPRSYQAYEQYF,TGTGCCAGCTCACCTAGGTCCTACCAAGCCTACGAGCAGTACTTC
TRBJ2-7,NA,NA,TRBV5-1,CASSEGDGPYEQYF,TGCGCCAGCAGCGAGGGGGACGGGCCCTACGAGCAGTACTTC
TRBJ2-7,NA,NA,TRBV27,CASSFGFGGEQYF,TGTGCCAGCAGTTTTGGTTTCGGGGGCGAGCAGTACTTC
TRBJ2-7,NA,TRBD1,TRBV5-1,CASSLGPTGGETYEQYF,TGCGCCAGCAGCTTGGGTCCCACAGGGGGCGAAACCTACGAGCAGTACTTC
TRBJ1-1,once,TRBD1,TRBV6-1,CASSRIDRGGTEAFF,TGTGCCAGCAGTCGAATCGACAGGGGTGGCACTGAAGCTTTCTTT
TRBJ1-2,NA,TRBD1,TRBV19,CASSDRAGGYTF,TGTGCCAGTAGCGACAGGGCTGGGGGCTACACCTTC